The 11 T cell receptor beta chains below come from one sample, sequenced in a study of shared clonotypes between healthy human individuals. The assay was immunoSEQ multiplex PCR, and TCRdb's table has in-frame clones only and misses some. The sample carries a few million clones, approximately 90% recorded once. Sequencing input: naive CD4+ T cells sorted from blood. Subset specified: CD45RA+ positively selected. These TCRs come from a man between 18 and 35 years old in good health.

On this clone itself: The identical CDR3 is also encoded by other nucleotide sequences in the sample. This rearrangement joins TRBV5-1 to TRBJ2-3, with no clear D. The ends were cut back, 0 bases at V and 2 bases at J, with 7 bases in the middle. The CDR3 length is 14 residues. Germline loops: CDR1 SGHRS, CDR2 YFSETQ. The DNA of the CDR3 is TGCGCCAGCAGCTTGGGAGAGTTCACAGATACGCAGTATTTT. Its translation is CASSLGEFTDTQYF.

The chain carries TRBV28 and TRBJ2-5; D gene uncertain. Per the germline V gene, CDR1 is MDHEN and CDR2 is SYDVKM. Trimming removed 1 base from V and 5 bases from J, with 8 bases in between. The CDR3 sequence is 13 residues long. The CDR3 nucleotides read TGTGCCAGCAGTTTATCAGGTGTCGAGACCCAGTACTTC. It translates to CASSLSGVETQYF.

This CDR3 reads CASSQVGLTVGTQYF. Here the CDR3 DNA reads TGCGCCAGCAGCCAAGTCGGTCTTACGGTTGGCACCCAGTACTTC. This rearrangement joins TRBV4-1 to TRBJ2-5; D remains ambiguous. Deletions cut 1 base from V and 8 bases from J, with 17 bases between. This CDR3 is 15 amino acids long. Germline V CDR1 and CDR2: MGHRA, YSYEKL.

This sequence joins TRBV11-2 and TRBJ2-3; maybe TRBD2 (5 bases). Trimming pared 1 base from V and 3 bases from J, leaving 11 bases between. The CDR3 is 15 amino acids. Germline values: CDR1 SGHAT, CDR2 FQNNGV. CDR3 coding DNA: TGTGCCAGCAGCTTAGCGGGGATTTGGACAGATACGCAGTATTTT. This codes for CASSLAGIWTDTQYF.

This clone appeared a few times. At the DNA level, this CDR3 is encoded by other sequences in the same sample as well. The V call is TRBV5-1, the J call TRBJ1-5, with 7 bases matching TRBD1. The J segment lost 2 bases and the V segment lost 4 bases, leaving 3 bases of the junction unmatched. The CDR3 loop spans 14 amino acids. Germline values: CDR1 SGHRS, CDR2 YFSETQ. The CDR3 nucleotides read TGCGCCAGCAGCCCCGGACAGGGCAATCAGCCCCAGCATTTT. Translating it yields CASSPGQGNQPQHF.

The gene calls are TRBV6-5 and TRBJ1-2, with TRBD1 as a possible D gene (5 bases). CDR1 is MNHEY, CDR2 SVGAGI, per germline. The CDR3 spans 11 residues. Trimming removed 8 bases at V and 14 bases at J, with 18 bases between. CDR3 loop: CASGFGAERTF. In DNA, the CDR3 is TGTGCCAGCGGATTCGGGGCTGAGAGAACCTTC.

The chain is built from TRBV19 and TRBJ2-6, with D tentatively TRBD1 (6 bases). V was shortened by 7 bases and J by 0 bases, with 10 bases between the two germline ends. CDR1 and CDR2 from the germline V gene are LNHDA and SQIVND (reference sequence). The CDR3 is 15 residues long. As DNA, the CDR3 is TGTGCCAGTAAGGGACACCCCTCTGGGGCCAACGTCCTGACTTTC. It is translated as CASKGHPSGANVLTF.

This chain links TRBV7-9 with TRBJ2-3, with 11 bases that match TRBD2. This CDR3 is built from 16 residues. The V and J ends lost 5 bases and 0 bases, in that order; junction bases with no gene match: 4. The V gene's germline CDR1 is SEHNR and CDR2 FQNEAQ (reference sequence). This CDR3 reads CASSPRTSGSTDTQYF. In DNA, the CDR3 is TGTGCCAGCAGCCCGCGGACTAGCGGGAGCACAGATACGCAGTATTTT.

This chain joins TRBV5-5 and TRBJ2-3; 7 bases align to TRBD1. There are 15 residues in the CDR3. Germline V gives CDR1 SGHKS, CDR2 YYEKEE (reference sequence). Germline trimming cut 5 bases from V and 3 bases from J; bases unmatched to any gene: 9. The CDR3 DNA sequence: TGTGCCAGCAGAGATCGACAGGGCGGTACAGATACGCAGTATTTT. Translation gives CASRDRQGGTDTQYF.

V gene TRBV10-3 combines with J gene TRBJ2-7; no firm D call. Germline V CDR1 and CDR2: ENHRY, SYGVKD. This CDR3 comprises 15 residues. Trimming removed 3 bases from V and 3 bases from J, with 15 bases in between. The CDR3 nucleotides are TGTGCCATCAGTGAATCCCCACAGTCACTCTACGAGCAGTACTTC. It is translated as CAISESPQSLYEQYF.

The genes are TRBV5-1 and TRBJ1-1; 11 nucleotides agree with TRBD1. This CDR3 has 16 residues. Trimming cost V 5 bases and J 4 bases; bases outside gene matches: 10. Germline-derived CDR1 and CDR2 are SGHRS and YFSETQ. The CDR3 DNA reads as TGCGCCAGCAGAAGAGTGACCGGGACAGGGGGCACTGAAGCTTTCTTT. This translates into CASRRVTGTGGTEAFF. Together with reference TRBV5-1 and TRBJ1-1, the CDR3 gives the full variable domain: KAGVTQTPRYLIKTRGQQVTLSCSPISGHRSVSWYQQTPGQGLQFLFEYFSETQRNKGNFPGRFSGRQFSNSRSEMNVSTLELGDSALYLCASRRVTGTGGTEAFFGQGTRLTVV.